The T cell receptor beta chain described here comes from a study of cytomegalovirus exposure and HLA in healthy donors. Whole-study results and caveats: Several V segments, TRBV6-2 and TRBV6-3 among them, could not be told apart and were dropped. Previous analysis showed most TCR beta V segments were productive about 87% or about 30% of the time.

Trimming shortened V by 0 bases and J by 9 bases, and 10 bases separated the two germline ends. Germline assignment: CDR1 SGHKS and CDR2 YYEKEE (reference sequence). CDR3 length: 13 amino acids. On this clone itself: The antigen remains unidentified.

This PCR relied on a set of 60 Vbeta primers and 13 Jbeta primers. Profiling relied on immunoSEQ multiplex PCR, and the TCRdb table lists in-frame clones only, not all of them. Here the sample spans about 96,000 clones, approximately 74% being singletons. Sample: PBMCs. The receptor was isolated from a woman between 65 and 79 years old in good health and CMV-seropositive. The chain links TRBV5-5 to TRBJ2-1; D may be TRBD2 (5 bases). The CDR3 is CASSLVEGPEQFF. The DNA of the CDR3 is TGTGCCAGCAGCTTGGTTGAGGGCCCTGAGCAGTTCTTC.